The present TCR beta chain was sequenced within a study of blood T cell repertoires in COVID-19. Study details: COVID-19 samples collected from the United States, Italy and Spain covered acute and convalescent phases.

Recovered participants had two consecutive negative NP/OP PCR tests, healthcare professional clearance, or symptom resolution. Measured with immunoSEQ multiplex PCR; TCRdb has only the in-frame clones, and not every one. The sample gives 190,000 or so clones, roughly 90% of which show up once; around 8.4% is in the top ten. Sequencing was done on a sample of PBMCs or T cells enriched from blood (not recorded which). The sequence was collected from a woman under 30 who had recovered from COVID-19.

In nucleotides, the CDR3 is TGTGCCAGCAGTGGCTCCGGACAGGGGTTTAATTCACCCCTCCACTTT. Translation gives CASSGSGQGFNSPLHF. The chain employs TRBV2 and TRBJ1-6, with 9 bases that match TRBD1. V lost 4 bases and J lost 6; bases outside the gene matches: 7. Germline V CDR1 and CDR2: SNHLY, FYNNEI. CDR3 length: 16 residues.